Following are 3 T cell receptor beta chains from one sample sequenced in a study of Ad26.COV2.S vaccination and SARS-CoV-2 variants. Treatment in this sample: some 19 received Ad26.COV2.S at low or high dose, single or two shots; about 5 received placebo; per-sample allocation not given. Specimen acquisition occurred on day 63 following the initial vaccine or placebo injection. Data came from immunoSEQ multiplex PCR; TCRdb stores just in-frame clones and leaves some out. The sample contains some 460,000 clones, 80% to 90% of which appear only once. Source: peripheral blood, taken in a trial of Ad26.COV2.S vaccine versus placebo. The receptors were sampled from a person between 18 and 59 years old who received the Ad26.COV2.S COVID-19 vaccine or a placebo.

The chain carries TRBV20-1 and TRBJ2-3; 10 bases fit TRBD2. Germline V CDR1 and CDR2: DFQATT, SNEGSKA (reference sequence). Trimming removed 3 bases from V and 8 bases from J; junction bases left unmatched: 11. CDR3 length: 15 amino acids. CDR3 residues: CSASTASGSYTTQYF. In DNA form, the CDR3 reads TGCAGTGCTAGTACGGCTAGCGGGAGTTATACTACGCAGTATTTT.

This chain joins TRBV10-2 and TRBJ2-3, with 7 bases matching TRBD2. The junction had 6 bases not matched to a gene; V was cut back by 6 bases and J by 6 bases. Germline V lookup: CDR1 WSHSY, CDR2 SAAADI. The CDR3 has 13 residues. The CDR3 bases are TGCGCCAGCAGGCCAGCGGGGCCGGATACGCAGTATTTT. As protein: CASRPAGPDTQYF.

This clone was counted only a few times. CDR3 amino acids: CASTPGAFGNQPQHF. The CDR3 coding sequence is TGTGCCAGCACCCCAGGGGCCTTTGGCAATCAGCCCCAGCATTTT. The chain couples TRBV6-5 to TRBJ1-5; D might be TRBD1 (6 bases). The CDR3 is made up of 15 amino acids. V lost 7 bases to trimming and J lost 2 bases, with 15 bases between them. Germline loops: CDR1 MNHEY, CDR2 SVGAGI.